The 32 T cell receptor beta chains presented below share a single source sample, sequenced in a study of glioma-infiltrating T cells. TCR alpha and beta CDR3 regions were amplified from RNA using iRepertoire nested multiplex PCR. One entry per CDR3 protein, called by TCRdb with MiXCR from the multiplex PCR reads. The sample lists approximately 120,000 distinct CDR3 sequences, less than 30% occurring once. The sample consisted of glioma tissue, nonneoplastic brain tissue, or PBMCs (not recorded which). The receptors shown here come from a human donor with low-grade glioma or glioblastoma, undergoing nonglioma brain surgery, or in good health (not recorded which).

This clonotype was detected a few times. This chain joins TRBV3-1 and TRBJ2-2, with D unclear. This CDR3 comprises 14 residues. With 4 bases removed from V and 3 bases from J, the gap between germline ends came to 9 bases. Germline CDR1 reads LGHDT; CDR2 reads YNNKEL (reference sequence). The CDR3 nucleotides read TGTGCCAGCAGCCTTGGACCCCACACCGGGGAGCTGTTTTTT. Amino acid sequence: CASSLGPHTGELFF. Full variable domain (outside the CDR3, taken from reference TRBV3-1 and TRBJ2-2): DTAVSQTPKYLVTQMGNDKSIKCEQNLGHDTMYWYKQDSKKFLKIMFSYNNKELIINETVPNRFSPKSPDKAHLNLHINSLELGDSAVYFCASSLGPHTGELFFGEGSRLTVL.

In its sample, this clonotype was seen a few times. The chain is built from TRBV29-1 and TRBJ2-3, with 9 nucleotides matching TRBD1. The germline V gene encodes CDR1 SQVTM and CDR2 ANQGSEA. This CDR3 region has 12 residues. CDR3 DNA sequence: TGCAGGTCCGGGACAGGGTGTGATACGCAGTATTTT. Its translation: CRSGTGCDTQYF.

V is TRBV20-1 and J is TRBJ1-6; D is possibly TRBD1 (6 bases). In germline, CDR1 is DFQATT, CDR2 SNEGSKA (reference sequence). The CDR3 has 13 residues. The V and J ends lost 4 bases and 10 bases respectively, with 14 bases between them. CDR3 sequence reads: CSAIRQGQSPLHF. The CDR3 DNA sequence: TGCAGTGCTATTCGGCAGGGGCAGTCACCCCTCCACTTT.

This clonotype was recorded many times. The V gene is TRBV6-1, the J gene TRBJ2-3, with TRBD2 matching over 15 bases. The J segment lost 4 bases and the V segment lost 5 bases, leaving 10 bases of the junction unmatched. CDR3 size: 18 residues. Germline V gene lookup returns CDR1 MNHNS and CDR2 SASEGT. In DNA, the CDR3 is TGTGCCAGCAGTAGGACTAGCGGGAGGGCCGGAGTAGCAGATACGCAGTATTTT. Protein: CASSRTSGRAGVADTQYF.

There are many counts of this clonotype. A read error is possible here, since a much larger clone lies one base away. This chain uses TRBV28 with TRBJ1-1, with D uncertain. The CDR3 spans 12 residues. Trimming cost V 6 bases and J 1 base, with 6 bases left between them. Germline V gives CDR1 MDHEN, CDR2 SYDVKM. CDR3 sequence reads: CASRHTNTEAFF. CDR3 coding DNA: TGTGCCAGCAGGCATACGAACACTGAAGCTTTCTTT.

This clonotype has a handful of counts. This may come from a read error, since a much larger clone is one base off. In this CDR3 the conserved last residue, phenylalanine or tryptophan, is missing, so a read error is likely. Here the CDR3 reads CASSERLEDTEAFL. CDR3 DNA: TGTGCCAGCAGTGAACGGCTAGAGGACACTGAAGCTTTCCTT. The J gene is TRBJ1-1, the V gene TRBV25-1; the D is unclear. Germline V lookup: CDR1 MGHDK, CDR2 SYGVNS. The CDR3 covers 14 residues. Trimming pared 2 bases from V and 3 bases from J, leaving 10 bases between.

This clonotype was observed a few times. The V call is TRBV3-1, the J call TRBJ2-7; no firm D call. The length of the CDR3 is 14 residues. Trimming removed 3 bases at V and 0 bases at J, with 9 bases between. Germline V gene sequence: CDR1 LGHDT, CDR2 YNNKEL (reference sequence). Written as DNA, the CDR3 is TGTGCCAGCAGCCAGTACTACAGCTCCTACGAGCAGTACTTC. Translated, it gives CASSQYYSSYEQYF.

J is TRBJ1-5 and V is TRBV7-2; no clear D. Germline V gene lookup returns CDR1 SGHTA and CDR2 FQGNSA. CDR3 length: 13 amino acids. V shed 6 bases and J shed 10 bases, with 16 bases lying between them. CDR3 amino acids: CASSPDVSQPQHF. CDR3 sequence (DNA): TGTGCCAGCAGTCCTGACGTAAGTCAACCCCAGCATTTT.

Ten or more counts support this clonotype. The chain is built from TRBV27 and TRBJ2-7, with 11 bases fitting TRBD2. This CDR3 contains 15 residues. Per the germline V gene, CDR1 is MNHEY and CDR2 is SMNVEV (reference sequence). Unmatched junction bases numbered 7, after V lost 4 bases and J lost 5 bases. CDR3: CASSSRLAGGDEQYF. For the CDR3, the DNA is TGTGCCAGCAGTTCTCGTCTAGCGGGAGGCGACGAGCAGTACTTC.

Regarding this clonotype: This may come from a read error, since a much larger clone is one base off. Because the CDR3 is missing its conserved closing phenylalanine or tryptophan, this is likely a read error. CDR3 residues: CASSPGTGFYEQYL. The CDR3 DNA is TGTGCCAGCAGTCCCGGGACAGGTTTTTACGAGCAGTACCTC. V is TRBV7-2 and J is TRBJ2-7; 8 positions agree with TRBD1. Trimming removed 6 bases from V and 4 bases from J; junction bases left unmatched: 8. CDR1 is SGHTA and CDR2 is FQGNSA in the germline V gene. This CDR3 has 14 residues.

Of note for this clonotype: Given a much more abundant clone one base away, this may be a read error. Here the CDR3 reads CASSPRPEGGSGSNGQFF. The CDR3, as DNA: TGCGCCAGCAGCCCAAGACCAGAAGGCGGTAGCGGGAGCAATGGGCAGTTCTTC. V gene TRBV4-1 combines with J gene TRBJ2-1, with TRBD2 matching over 9 bases. The germline V gene has CDR1 MGHRA and CDR2 YSYEKL. The CDR3 has 18 residues.

This clonotype has a count of ten or more. The chain combines TRBV7-7 with TRBJ2-1; TRBD2 is a possible D gene (5 bases). Germline V gives CDR1 SSHAT, CDR2 FNYEAQ (reference sequence). V was pared by 4 bases and J by 0 bases, with 13 bases between. The CDR3 spans 16 residues. The DNA for the CDR3 is TGTGCCAGCAGCTCAAGAGAGGGAAGCTCCTACAATGAGCAGTTCTTC. Protein sequence: CASSSREGSSYNEQFF.

The chain couples TRBV12-3 or TRBV12-4 to TRBJ1-1, with D possibly matching TRBD1 (6 bases). The CDR3 consists of 12 residues. Trimming left V 9 bases short and J 1 base short, with 9 bases between. DNA of the CDR3: TGTGCCAGAAGGGGGACGAACACTGAAGCTTTCTTT. It encodes CARRGTNTEAFF.

This clonotype was seen at least ten times. V gene TRBV6-1 combines with J gene TRBJ2-7; 8 bases map to TRBD1. CDR1 and CDR2 (germline): MNHNS, SASEGT. There are 15 residues in the CDR3. V lost 6 bases and J lost 8; bases outside the gene matches: 15. The CDR3 is CASRFSIGQGAKQYF. The CDR3 nucleotides are TGTGCCAGCAGATTTTCTATCGGACAGGGCGCTAAGCAGTACTTC.

This clonotype came up a few times. The chain links TRBV5-6 to TRBJ2-7; 9 nucleotides align to TRBD1. The CDR3 totals 13 residues. The germline CDR1 and CDR2 sequences are SGHDT and YYEEEE. Germline trimming cut 4 bases from V and 6 bases from J; bases unmatched to any gene: 5. CDR3 region: CASSPGQGIEQYF. The CDR3 DNA reads TGTGCCAGCAGCCCGGGACAGGGCATCGAGCAGTACTTC.

This clonotype was seen repeatedly, ten times or more. The chain has TRBV6-1 and TRBJ1-1; 7 bases line up with TRBD1. V lost 1 base to trimming and J lost 4 bases; unmatched junction nucleotides: 3. The CDR3 spans 14 residues. CDR1 and CDR2 from the germline V gene are MNHNS and SASEGT. The CDR3 DNA is TGTGCCAGCAGTGAAGACAGGGGAAGCACTGAAGCTTTCTTT. Protein: CASSEDRGSTEAFF.

This chain connects TRBV29-1 to TRBJ2-7; D may be TRBD1 or TRBD2 (5 bases each). The CDR3 length is 13 residues. Germline V gives CDR1 SQVTM, CDR2 ANQGSEA. The CDR3 region has the DNA TGCAGGGTTTGGGACGGGGACTCCTACGAGCAGTACTTC. Its protein is CRVWDGDSYEQYF.

The chain combines TRBV3-1 with TRBJ2-3; 12 nucleotides agree with TRBD2. This CDR3 is built from 15 residues. CDR1 and CDR2 from the germline V gene are LGHDT and YNNKEL (reference sequence). The trim removed 4 bases at V and 4 bases at J, leaving 3 bases unmatched. CDR3 loop: CASSPTSGRPDTQYF. CDR3 in DNA: TGTGCCAGCAGCCCGACTAGCGGGAGACCAGATACGCAGTATTTT.

This clonotype appeared many times. The chain links TRBV7-6 to TRBJ2-7, with TRBD2 matching over 10 bases. Germline V gene data show CDR1 as SGHVS and CDR2 as FNYEAQ. The V and J ends lost 2 bases and 2 bases, in that order; junction bases with no gene match: 6. The CDR3 has 16 amino acids. CDR3 in DNA: TGTGCCAGCAGCTTACCGCCTAGCGGGAGTACCTACGAGCAGTACTTC. The encoded protein is CASSLPPSGSTYEQYF.

To note about this clonotype: This likely came from a read error, as a far larger clone is one base away. The CDR3 nucleotides are TGTGCCAGCAGGCAAGGAAATCAGCCCCAGCATTTT. This gives the protein CASRQGNQPQHF. This chain joins TRBV3-1 and TRBJ1-5; D unresolved. This CDR3 has 12 residues. CDR1 and CDR2 (germline): LGHDT, YNNKEL (reference sequence).

This clonotype came up many times. The CDR3 sequence is CASSPPGRNIQYF. The CDR3 coding sequence is TGTGCCAGCAGTCCCCCAGGACGAAACATTCAGTACTTC. The chain recombines TRBV2 with TRBJ2-4; D uncertain. Germline loops: CDR1 SNHLY, CDR2 FYNNEI. This CDR3 spans 13 amino acids. V lost 5 bases, J lost 6 bases, and 11 bases lay in between. Full variable domain (outside the CDR3, taken from reference TRBV2 and TRBJ2-4): EPEVTQTPSHQVTQMGQEVILRCVPISNHLYFYWYRQILGQKVEFLVSFYNNEISEKSEIFDDQFSVERPDGSNFTLKIRSTKLEDSAMYFCASSPPGRNIQYFGAGTRLSVL.

Points on this clonotype: A much larger clone lies one base from this, so it may be a read error. The chain links TRBV4-2 to TRBJ2-2, with D possibly called TRBD1 or TRBD2 (5 bases each). Germline loops: CDR1 LGHNA, CDR2 YNFKEQ. This CDR3 spans 16 amino acids. Trimming cost V 0 bases and J 5 bases, with 13 bases left between them. The CDR3 is CASSQDRGPGTGELFF. Written as DNA, the CDR3 is TGTGCCAGCAGCCAAGATAGGGGACCAGGAACCGGGGAGCTGTTTTTT.

This clonotype showed up many times. J is TRBJ2-5 and V is TRBV28; D not resolved. Trimming cost V 2 bases and J 5 bases, with 9 bases left between them. The CDR3 is 13 residues long. Germline CDR1 and CDR2: MDHEN and SYDVKM. CDR3 in DNA: TGTGCCAGCAGTTTACGATTAATGGAGACCCAGTACTTC. The encoded protein is CASSLRLMETQYF.

This clonotype has a count of ten or more. This chain links TRBV7-8 with TRBJ2-3, with D possibly being TRBD2 (6 bases). The CDR3 is 14 amino acids. V was shortened by 6 bases and J by 1 base, with 11 bases between the two germline ends. Germline loops: CDR1 SGHVS, CDR2 FQNEAQ. CDR3 in amino acids: CASRISGRTDTQYF. Written as DNA, the CDR3 is TGTGCCAGCAGGATTAGCGGTCGCACAGATACGCAGTATTTT.

The table lists this clonotype with many counts. The rearrangement uses TRBV6-1 and TRBJ2-1; D might be TRBD1 (5 bases). The CDR3 runs 14 residues. Germline V gene sequence: CDR1 MNHNS, CDR2 SASEGT. Trimming pared 5 bases from V and 6 bases from J, leaving 14 bases between. Here the CDR3 DNA reads TGTGCCAGCAGTCACCCAGGGATGGGCAATGAGCAGTTCTTC. It specifies CASSHPGMGNEQFF.

This clonotype was seen at least ten times. This chain connects TRBV4-1 to TRBJ2-1; D is uncertain. The length of the CDR3 is 16 residues. Trimming removed 0 bases at V and 7 bases at J, with 16 bases between. The germline V gene has CDR1 MGHRA and CDR2 YSYEKL. The CDR3 region has the DNA TGCGCCAGCAGCCAAGATGATTTCGTGCGTAGGAATGAGCAGTTCTTC. As protein: CASSQDDFVRRNEQFF.

Note on this clonotype: A much bigger clone sits one base away, suggesting this may be a read error. This chain joins TRBV6-1 and TRBJ2-7; TRBD1 matches 12 bases. The CDR3 length is 13 residues. Germline assignment: CDR1 MNHNS and CDR2 SASEGT. The CDR3, as DNA: TGTGCCAGCAGGGGACAGGGGGCGTTCGAGCGGTACTTC. This codes for CASRGQGAFERYF.

This clonotype was seen at least ten times. The genes are TRBV6-1 and TRBJ2-3, with D perhaps matching TRBD2 (6 bases). The germline V gene has CDR1 MNHNS and CDR2 SASEGT. V was shortened by 6 bases and J by 3 bases, with 16 bases between the two germline ends. The CDR3 runs to 15 residues. CDR3 sequence reads: CASSLDYRQTDTQYF. In nucleotides, the CDR3 is TGTGCCAGCAGCCTGGACTACCGGCAGACAGATACGCAGTATTTT.

This clonotype showed up many times. This chain joins TRBV3-1 and TRBJ2-5, with TRBD2 matching 7 bases. The CDR3 spans 16 residues. Unmatched junction bases numbered 12, after V lost 3 bases and J lost 5 bases. CDR1 is LGHDT and CDR2 is YNNKEL in the germline V gene (reference sequence). CDR3 coding DNA: TGTGCCAGCAGCCAGACCTGGACTAGACCTTCGGAGACCCAGTACTTC. Encoded protein: CASSQTWTRPSETQYF.

At least ten counts were recorded for this clonotype. The chain carries TRBV29-1 and TRBJ1-1; D might be TRBD1 (6 bases). Germline CDR1 is SQVTM and CDR2 is ANQGSEA. The CDR3 length is 15 residues. Trimming cost V 0 bases and J 0 bases, with 11 bases left between them. The DNA for the CDR3 is TGCAGCGTTGAAGAACAGGGTGACATGAACACTGAAGCTTTCTTT. Translation: CSVEEQGDMNTEAFF.

At least ten counts were recorded for this clonotype. The V call is TRBV20-1, the J call TRBJ2-3; 8 positions match TRBD2. The V and J ends lost 8 bases and 6 bases, in that order; junction bases with no gene match: 10. Germline-derived CDR1 and CDR2 are DFQATT and SNEGSKA (reference sequence). This CDR3 has 13 residues. Here the CDR3 DNA reads TGCAGTTTACTAGCGGAGGGATTGGATACGCAGTATTTT. Translated: CSLLAEGLDTQYF.

There are many counts of this clonotype. This chain links TRBV4-1 with TRBJ1-3; tentatively, D is TRBD1 (5 bases). The germline V and J ends were trimmed by 7 bases and 2 bases, with 15 bases remaining between them. This CDR3 has 15 residues. The germline V gene has CDR1 MGHRA and CDR2 YSYEKL. CDR3 DNA sequence: TGCGCCAGCACTGACAGAGTATTTACTGGAAACACCATATATTTT. Encoded protein: CASTDRVFTGNTIYF.